The 22 T cell receptor beta chains reported below all come from one sample, sequenced in a study of blood T cell repertoires in COVID-19. Clones were sequenced by immunoSEQ multiplex PCR, and TCRdb holds only the in-frame ones, with some missing. The repertoire holds fewer than 90,000 clones, roughly nine tenths seen once, with roughly 15% in the top ten. The sequencing sample was made of peripheral blood. The receptors derive from a man older than 75 in a cohort sampled during active COVID-19.

J is TRBJ2-3 and V is TRBV5-4; 10 nucleotides match TRBD2. CDR3 length: 17 amino acids. Germline V gives CDR1 SGHNT, CDR2 YYREEE (reference sequence). J lost 3 bases, V lost 3 bases, and 10 bases had no gene match. The CDR3 DNA reads as TGTGCCAGCAGCTCTCGGGGTCTTAGCGGGGGGACAGATACGCAGTATTTT. This codes for CASSSRGLSGGTDTQYF.

This clone was found once. The chain links TRBV19 to TRBJ2-1; TRBD1 is a possible D gene (5 bases). The V gene lost 6 bases and the J gene lost 2 bases, with 5 bases spanning the gap. Germline V CDR1 and CDR2: LNHDA, SQIVND (reference sequence). This CDR3 has 12 residues. The CDR3 spells CASRDTYNEQFF. For the CDR3, the DNA is TGTGCCAGTAGGGACACCTACAATGAGCAGTTCTTC. The complete variable domain, with remaining parts taken from reference TRBV19 and TRBJ2-1, reads DGGITQSPKYLFRKEGQNVTLSCEQNLNHDAMYWYRQDPGQGLRLIYYSQIVNDFQKGDIAEGYSVSREKKESFPLTVTSAQKNPTAFYLCASRDTYNEQFFGPGTRLTVL.

V and J are TRBV27 and TRBJ2-2, with a tentative D call TRBD1 (7 bases). The length of the CDR3 is 16 residues. The V end lost 6 bases, the J end lost 5 bases, and 19 bases lay between the germline ends. Germline V gives CDR1 MNHEY, CDR2 SMNVEV (reference sequence). The CDR3 region is CASRNAEGAGTGELFF. The DNA of the CDR3 is TGTGCCAGCAGAAACGCGGAGGGGGCCGGGACCGGGGAGCTGTTTTTT.

The CDR3 sequence is CASSFDGNNQPQHF. For the CDR3, the DNA is TGCGCCAGCAGCTTCGACGGGAACAATCAGCCCCAGCATTTT. The rearrangement joins TRBV5-1 to TRBJ1-5; unclear D gene. V gave up 2 bases and J gave up 3 bases, with 9 bases separating them. CDR1 is SGHRS and CDR2 is YFSETQ in the germline V gene. This CDR3 spans 14 amino acids.

The chain combines TRBV18 with TRBJ2-7; possibly TRBD1 for D (5 bases). Germline values: CDR1 KGHSH, CDR2 LQKENI. V was cut by 3 bases and J by 3 bases, with 9 bases left in between. The CDR3 extends over 13 amino acids. DNA of the CDR3: TGTGCCAGCTCACCTCCAGGGCTCTACGAGCAGTACTTC. Residues: CASSPPGLYEQYF.

The J gene is TRBJ2-7, the V gene TRBV7-2; TRBD1 matches at 11 bases. Looked up from germline, CDR1 is SGHTA and CDR2 is FQGNSA. V was pared by 3 bases and J by 3 bases, with 1 base of the junction left unmatched. This CDR3 region has 14 residues. CDR3: CASSLDRGRYEQYF. The CDR3 DNA sequence: TGTGCCAGCAGCTTGGACAGGGGGCGCTACGAGCAGTACTTC.

This clone was counted a few times. The chain uses TRBV3-1 (or the pseudogene TRBV3-2) and TRBJ1-1; perhaps TRBD1 as D (6 bases). V shed 4 bases and J shed 4 bases, with 10 bases lying between them. The length of the CDR3 is 13 residues. CDR1 LGHDT and CDR2 YNNKEL come from the germline V gene (reference sequence). The CDR3, as DNA: TGTGCCAGCAGCCGTCAGACAGGCACTGAAGCTTTCTTT. Its translation: CASSRQTGTEAFF.

The chain links TRBV6-1 to TRBJ2-5, with 15 bases aligning to TRBD2. CDR3 length: 19 amino acids. Germline CDR1 reads MNHNS; CDR2 reads SASEGT. The ends lost 3 bases at V and 5 bases at J; junction bases unmatched: 13. As DNA, the CDR3 is TGTGCCAGCAGTGACTGGACTAGCGGGGGGGCCGATAATCGGGAGACCCAGTACTTC. Its protein is CASSDWTSGGADNRETQYF.

The chain carries TRBV3-1 (or the pseudogene TRBV3-2) and TRBJ2-3, with D perhaps TRBD1 (8 bases). The CDR3 is 17 residues long. CDR1 is LGHDT and CDR2 is YNNKEL in the germline V gene (reference sequence). The V gene lost 0 bases and the J gene lost 2 bases, with 15 bases spanning the gap. CDR3 loop: CASSQDTGGGNTDTQYF. The DNA of the CDR3 is TGTGCCAGCAGCCAAGATACAGGGGGGGGAAACACAGATACGCAGTATTTT.

The J gene is TRBJ2-5, the V gene TRBV19; weak D call: TRBD2 (6 bases). Trimming removed 3 bases at V and 4 bases at J, with 21 bases between. Germline V gives CDR1 LNHDA, CDR2 SQIVND (reference sequence). CDR3 length: 17 amino acids. The CDR3: CASSIFRRDRAVETQYF. DNA for the CDR3: TGTGCCAGTAGTATTTTTAGGCGGGACCGGGCAGTAGAGACCCAGTACTTC.

This clone has more than one count but fewer than ten. The chain employs TRBV18 and TRBJ1-6, with TRBD1 as a possible D gene (5 bases). The V end lost 2 bases, the J end lost 4 bases, and 12 bases lay between the germline ends. The germline CDR1 and CDR2 sequences are KGHSH and LQKENI. This CDR3 has 16 amino acids. The CDR3: CASSPIPRAYNSPLHF. CDR3 DNA sequence: TGTGCCAGCTCACCAATTCCCAGGGCTTATAATTCACCCCTCCACTTT.

The chain joins TRBV5-4 to TRBJ1-1; 9 bases agree with TRBD1. Trimming took 5 bases from V and 6 from J; bases not matched to a gene: 14. There are 16 residues in the CDR3. In germline, CDR1 is SGHNT, CDR2 YYREEE (reference sequence). The chain's CDR3 is CASRPAADRGNAEAFF. CDR3 DNA sequence: TGTGCCAGCAGACCGGCGGCGGACAGGGGTAATGCTGAAGCTTTCTTT.

V is TRBV7-2 and J is TRBJ1-2; 9 bases agree with TRBD1. Germline values: CDR1 SGHTA, CDR2 FQGNSA. This CDR3 spans 15 amino acids. The V gene end was trimmed by 0 bases and the J gene end by 8 bases; junction bases not matched to a gene: 7. CDR3 sequence: CASSLADDRGYGYTF. The DNA of the CDR3 is TGTGCCAGCAGCTTAGCAGACGACAGGGGGTACGGCTACACCTTC.

The chain is built from TRBV18 and TRBJ1-1; TRBD1 matches at 8 bases. The CDR3 extends over 13 amino acids. The V gene end was trimmed by 7 bases and the J gene end by 1 base; junction bases not matched to a gene: 2. Germline V CDR1 and CDR2: KGHSH, LQKENI. CDR3 amino acids: CASLGQANTEAFF. The CDR3 coding sequence is TGTGCCAGCTTGGGACAGGCGAACACTGAAGCTTTCTTT.

This chain joins TRBV6-4 and TRBJ1-4; D might be TRBD1 (5 bases). CDR3 length: 15 residues. V dropped 3 bases and J dropped 4 bases, with 12 bases sitting between them. Germline assignment: CDR1 MRHNA and CDR2 SNTAGT. The CDR3 DNA follows: TGTGCCAGCAGTGAGATGGGGCTGAGTAATGAAAAACTGTTTTTT. It yields the protein CASSEMGLSNEKLFF.

This clone was picked up a small number of times. V is TRBV29-1 and J is TRBJ2-6; D is ambiguous. The CDR3 totals 16 residues. Germline CDR1 SQVTM, CDR2 ANQGSEA. The V and J ends lost 0 bases and 0 bases respectively, with 9 bases between them. CDR3: CSVEDHNTSGANVLTF. CDR3 sequence (DNA): TGCAGCGTTGAAGATCACAACACCTCTGGGGCCAACGTCCTGACTTTC.

The chain couples TRBV27 to TRBJ2-7; no firm D call. The CDR3 extends over 14 amino acids. V lost 3 bases, J lost 3 bases, and 12 bases lay in between. Germline values: CDR1 MNHEY, CDR2 SMNVEV (reference sequence). The CDR3 sequence: CASSFRQAHYEQYF. CDR3 nucleotides: TGTGCCAGCAGTTTCCGGCAGGCCCACTACGAGCAGTACTTC.

V gene TRBV18 combines with J gene TRBJ2-7; 7 bases line up with TRBD1. Germline V gives CDR1 KGHSH, CDR2 LQKENI. The CDR3 runs 14 residues. V lost 4 bases and J lost 1; bases outside the gene matches: 4. In DNA form, the CDR3 reads TGTGCCAGCTCACTTCAGGGGGATTCCTACGAGCAGTACTTC. Its protein is CASSLQGDSYEQYF.

About this clone: Other DNA sequences of this sample code for an identical CDR3. V and J are TRBV9 and TRBJ1-1; possible D gene TRBD1, 5 bases. The CDR3 is 13 amino acids. V was clipped by 1 base and J by 1 base, with 5 bases between them. Germline assignment: CDR1 SGDLS and CDR2 YYNGEE. CDR3 nucleotide sequence: TGTGCCAGCAGCGTACAGGGGAACACTGAAGCTTTCTTT. Residues: CASSVQGNTEAFF.

The chain combines TRBV27 with TRBJ2-1, with 13 positions matching TRBD2. Germline CDR1 reads MNHEY; CDR2 reads SMNVEV (reference sequence). V was clipped by 3 bases and J by 0 bases; unmatched bases: 14. The CDR3 is 21 amino acids. The chain's CDR3 is CASSLTSGGSYWRSSYNEQFF. The CDR3 DNA is TGTGCCAGCAGTTTGACTAGCGGGGGGTCTTACTGGAGGAGCTCCTACAATGAGCAGTTCTTC.

The CDR3, as DNA: TGTGCCAGCAGCGGAGAGGGGCGGGGGGTAGGGGAGCAGTTCTTC. Translation gives CASSGEGRGVGEQFF. This chain connects TRBV5-6 to TRBJ2-1, with TRBD2 matching over 8 bases. The CDR3 loop spans 15 amino acids. The germline V gene encodes CDR1 SGHDT and CDR2 YYEEEE. J was trimmed by 10 bases and V by 4 bases; bases with no gene match: 13.

CDR3 in amino acids: CASSEPGRVLNTEAFF. The DNA for the CDR3 is TGTGCCAGCAGTGAGCCAGGCAGAGTCCTGAACACTGAAGCTTTCTTT. The chain joins TRBV6-1 to TRBJ1-1; the D is unclear. Germline V gene sequence: CDR1 MNHNS, CDR2 SASEGT. The V end was cut by 3 bases, the J end by 0 bases, with 14 bases between. The CDR3 contains 16 residues.